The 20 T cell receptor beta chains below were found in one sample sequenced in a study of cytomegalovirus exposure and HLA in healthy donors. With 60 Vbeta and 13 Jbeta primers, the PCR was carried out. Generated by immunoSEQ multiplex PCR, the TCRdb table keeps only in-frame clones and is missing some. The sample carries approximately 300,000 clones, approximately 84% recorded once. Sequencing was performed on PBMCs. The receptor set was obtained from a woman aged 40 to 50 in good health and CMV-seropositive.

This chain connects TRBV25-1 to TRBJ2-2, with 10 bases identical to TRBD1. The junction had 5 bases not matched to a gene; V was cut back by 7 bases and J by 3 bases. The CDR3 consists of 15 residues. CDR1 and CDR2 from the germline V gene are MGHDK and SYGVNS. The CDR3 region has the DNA TGTGCCAGCATGTTTGGACAGGGGGACACCGGGGAGCTGTTTTTT. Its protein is CASMFGQGDTGELFF.

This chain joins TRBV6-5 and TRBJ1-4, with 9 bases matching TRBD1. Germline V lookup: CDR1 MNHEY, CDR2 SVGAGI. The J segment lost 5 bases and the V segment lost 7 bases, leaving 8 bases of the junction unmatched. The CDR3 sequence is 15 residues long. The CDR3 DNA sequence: TGTGCCAGCAAGAAACTGACAGGGGGAAATGAAAAACTGTTTTTT. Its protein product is CASKKLTGGNEKLFF.

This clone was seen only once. CDR3 protein: CASSLEPTGSHEQFF. CDR3 nucleotides: TGTGCCAGCAGCTTGGAGCCGACGGGGTCGCATGAGCAGTTCTTC. V and J are TRBV5-4 and TRBJ2-1; D might be TRBD2 (5 bases). Per germline, CDR1 SGHNT and CDR2 YYREEE (reference sequence). The CDR3 runs 15 residues. V dropped 0 bases and J dropped 8 bases, with 15 bases sitting between them.

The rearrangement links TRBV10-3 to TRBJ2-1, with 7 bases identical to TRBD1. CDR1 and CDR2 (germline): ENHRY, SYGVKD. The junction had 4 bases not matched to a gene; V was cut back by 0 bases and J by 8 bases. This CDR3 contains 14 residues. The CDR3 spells CAISESRQGDEQFF. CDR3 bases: TGTGCCATCAGTGAGTCTCGACAGGGCGATGAGCAGTTCTTC.

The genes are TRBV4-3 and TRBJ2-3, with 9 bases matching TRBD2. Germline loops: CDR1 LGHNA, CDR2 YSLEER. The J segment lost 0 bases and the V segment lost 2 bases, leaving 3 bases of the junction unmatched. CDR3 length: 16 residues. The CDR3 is CASSQTGTSSTDTQYF. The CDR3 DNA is TGCGCCAGCAGCCAAACCGGGACTAGCAGCACAGATACGCAGTATTTT.

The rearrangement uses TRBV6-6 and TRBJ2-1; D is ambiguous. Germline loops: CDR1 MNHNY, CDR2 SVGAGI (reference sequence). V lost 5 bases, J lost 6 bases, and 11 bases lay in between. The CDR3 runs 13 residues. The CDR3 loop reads CASSTQPSNEQFF. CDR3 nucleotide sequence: TGTGCCAGCAGTACCCAACCCAGCAATGAGCAGTTCTTC.

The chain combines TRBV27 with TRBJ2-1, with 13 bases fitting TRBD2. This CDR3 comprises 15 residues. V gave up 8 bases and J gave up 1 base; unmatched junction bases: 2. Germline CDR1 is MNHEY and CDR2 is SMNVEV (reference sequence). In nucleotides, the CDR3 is TGTGCCAGCCGGACTAGCGGGGGATCCTACAATGAGCAGTTCTTC. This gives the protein CASRTSGGSYNEQFF.

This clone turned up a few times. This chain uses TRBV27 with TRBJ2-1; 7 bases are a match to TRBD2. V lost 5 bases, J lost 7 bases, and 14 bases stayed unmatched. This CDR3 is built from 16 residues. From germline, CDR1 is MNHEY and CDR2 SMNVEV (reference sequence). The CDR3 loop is CASSVEGGPRVNEQFF. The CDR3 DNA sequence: TGTGCCAGCAGTGTCGAGGGAGGGCCGAGGGTGAATGAGCAGTTCTTC.

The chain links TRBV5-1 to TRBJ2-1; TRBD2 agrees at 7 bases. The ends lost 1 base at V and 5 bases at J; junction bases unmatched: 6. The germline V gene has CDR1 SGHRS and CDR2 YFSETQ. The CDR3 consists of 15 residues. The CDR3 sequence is CASSLTASGHNEQFF. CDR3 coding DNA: TGCGCCAGCAGCTTGACGGCTAGCGGCCACAATGAGCAGTTCTTC. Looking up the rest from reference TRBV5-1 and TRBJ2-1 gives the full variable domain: KAGVTQTPRYLIKTRGQQVTLSCSPISGHRSVSWYQQTPGQGLQFLFEYFSETQRNKGNFPGRFSGRQFSNSRSEMNVSTLELGDSALYLCASSLTASGHNEQFFGPGTRLTVL.

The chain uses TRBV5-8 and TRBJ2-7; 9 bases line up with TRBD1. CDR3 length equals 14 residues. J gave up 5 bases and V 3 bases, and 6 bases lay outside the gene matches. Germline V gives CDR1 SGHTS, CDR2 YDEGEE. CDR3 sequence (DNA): TGTGCCAGCAGCTCACAGGGGGCGGGAGACGAGCAGTACTTC. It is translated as CASSSQGAGDEQYF.

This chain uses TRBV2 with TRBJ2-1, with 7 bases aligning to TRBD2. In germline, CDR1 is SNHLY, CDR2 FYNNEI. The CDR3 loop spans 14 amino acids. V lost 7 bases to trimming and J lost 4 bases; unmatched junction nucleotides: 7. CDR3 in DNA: TGTGCCAGCACTCGGGAGGCTATATACAATGAGCAGTTCTTC. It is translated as CASTREAIYNEQFF. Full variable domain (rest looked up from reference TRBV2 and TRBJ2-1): EPEVTQTPSHQVTQMGQEVILRCVPISNHLYFYWYRQILGQKVEFLVSFYNNEISEKSEIFDDQFSVERPDGSNFTLKIRSTKLEDSAMYFCASTREAIYNEQFFGPGTRLTVL.

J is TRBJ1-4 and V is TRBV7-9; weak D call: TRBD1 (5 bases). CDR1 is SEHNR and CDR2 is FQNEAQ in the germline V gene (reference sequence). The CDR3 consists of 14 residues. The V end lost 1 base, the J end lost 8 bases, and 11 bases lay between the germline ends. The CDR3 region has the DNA TGTGCCAGCAGCTTAGAGGGGTTTGGGGAAAAACTGTTTTTT. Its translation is CASSLEGFGEKLFF.

The CDR3: CASNSGTGGEQYF. CDR3 sequence (DNA): TGTGCCAGCAATTCCGGGACAGGGGGGGAGCAGTACTTC. The chain links TRBV28 to TRBJ2-7; TRBD1 matches at 11 bases. Trimming cost V 7 bases and J 7 bases; bases outside gene matches: 6. This CDR3 comprises 13 residues. Germline V gives CDR1 MDHEN, CDR2 SYDVKM.

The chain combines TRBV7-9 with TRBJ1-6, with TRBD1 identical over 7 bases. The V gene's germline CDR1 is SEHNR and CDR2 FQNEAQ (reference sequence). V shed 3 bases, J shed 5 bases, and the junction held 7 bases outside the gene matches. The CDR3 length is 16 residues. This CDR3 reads CASSFPTGMDNSPLHF. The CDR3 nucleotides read TGTGCCAGCAGCTTCCCGACAGGGATGGATAATTCACCCCTCCACTTT.

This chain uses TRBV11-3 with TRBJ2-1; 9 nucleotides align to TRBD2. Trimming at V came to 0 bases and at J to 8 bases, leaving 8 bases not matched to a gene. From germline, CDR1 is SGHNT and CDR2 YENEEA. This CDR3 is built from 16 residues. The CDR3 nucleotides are TGTGCCAGCAGCTTAGATGGCGGGAGGGCCGAAGATGAGCAGTTCTTC. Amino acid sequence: CASSLDGGRAEDEQFF. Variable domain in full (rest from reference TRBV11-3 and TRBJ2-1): EAGVVQSPRYKIIEKKQPVAFWCNPISGHNTLYWYLQNLGQGPELLIRYENEEAVDDSQLPKDRFSAERLKGVDSTLKIQPAELGDSAVYLCASSLDGGRAEDEQFFGPGTRLTVL.

The CDR3 coding sequence is TGTGCCAGCAGCTTAGCGCAGAAGCGGGAGGTGTACAATGAGCAGTTCTTC. It encodes CASSLAQKREVYNEQFF. The rearrangement uses TRBV7-2 and TRBJ2-1, with 9 bases lining up with TRBD2. CDR1 is SGHTA and CDR2 is FQGNSA in the germline V gene. This CDR3 has 17 residues. V shed 0 bases and J 4 bases; nucleotides not matched to a gene: 7.

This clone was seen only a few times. This CDR3 is CASSPSGTLYEQYF. CDR3 bases: TGTGCCAGCAGCCCATCCGGGACACTCTACGAGCAGTACTTC. This chain uses TRBV6-6 with TRBJ2-7; tentatively, D is TRBD1 (6 bases). Germline CDR1 reads MNHNY; CDR2 reads SVGAGI (reference sequence). The CDR3 is 14 residues long. Trimming took off 6 bases at V and 3 bases at J, with 15 bases between the two ends.

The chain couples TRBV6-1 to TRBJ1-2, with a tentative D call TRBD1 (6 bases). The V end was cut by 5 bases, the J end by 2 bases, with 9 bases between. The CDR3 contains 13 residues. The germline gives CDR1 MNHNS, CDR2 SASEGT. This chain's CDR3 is CASSQDRNYGYTF. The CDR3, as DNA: TGTGCCAGCAGTCAGGACAGAAACTATGGCTACACCTTC.

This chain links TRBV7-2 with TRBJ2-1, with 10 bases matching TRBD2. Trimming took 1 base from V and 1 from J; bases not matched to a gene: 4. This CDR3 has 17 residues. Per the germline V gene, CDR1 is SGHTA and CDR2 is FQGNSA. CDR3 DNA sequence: TGTGCCAGCAGCTTAGAAGGACTAGCGGCGTCCTACAATGAGCAGTTCTTC. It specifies CASSLEGLAASYNEQFF.

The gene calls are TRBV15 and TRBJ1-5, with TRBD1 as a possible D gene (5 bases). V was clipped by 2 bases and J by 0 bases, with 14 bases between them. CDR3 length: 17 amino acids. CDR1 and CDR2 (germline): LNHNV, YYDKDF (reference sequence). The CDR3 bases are TGTGCCACCAGCAGATACCCGGGGGGATATAGCAATCAGCCCCAGCATTTT. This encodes CATSRYPGGYSNQPQHF.